This T cell receptor beta chain derives from a study of T cells in Graves' hyperthyroidism and ophthalmopathy. From RNA transcripts, TCR beta CDR3 regions were amplified. A first-round RT-PCR of the TCR CDR3 used the HTBI primer set. TCRdb reprocessed the multiplex PCR reads via MiXCR and lists one record per CDR3 protein. Counted here are around 400,000 distinct CDR3 sequences, about 15% occurring once; the ten biggest clones make up roughly 19%. V was clipped by 4 bases and J by 4 bases, with 8 bases between them. CDR1 and CDR2 from the germline V gene are SGHRS and YFSETQ. The CDR3 totals 13 residues.

This clonotype originated in a woman between 55 and 75 years old with Graves' ophthalmopathy. Sequencing input: blood. This rearrangement joins TRBV5-1 to TRBJ1-4; no clear D gene. CDR3 sequence: CASSRVYNEKLFF. The CDR3 bases are TGCGCCAGCAGCAGGGTTTATAATGAAAAACTGTTTTTT.